The 8 T cell receptor beta chains below all came from one sample that was sequenced in a study of blood T cell repertoires in COVID-19. Generated by immunoSEQ multiplex PCR, the TCRdb table keeps only in-frame clones and is missing some. The sample consists of about 210,000 clones, 70% to 90% of them appearing once. The sequenced material came from peripheral blood. The receptor source for this set is a man aged 50 or older with COVID-19, enrolled during active disease.

The genes are TRBV6-5 and TRBJ2-3, with 10 bases matching TRBD2. Germline V gives CDR1 MNHEY, CDR2 SVGAGI. There are 16 residues in the CDR3. V lost 4 bases to trimming and J lost 4 bases; unmatched junction nucleotides: 8. CDR3 region: CASSSPGLARADTQYF. The DNA of the CDR3 is TGTGCCAGCAGTTCCCCGGGACTAGCGAGGGCAGATACGCAGTATTTT.

The chain couples TRBV2 to TRBJ1-5; D is undetermined. CDR3 size: 17 residues. Deletions cut 5 bases from V and 0 bases from J, with 17 bases between. The germline gives CDR1 SNHLY, CDR2 FYNNEI. The CDR3 coding sequence is TGTGCCAGCAGTAAGATACCGACGCGGTATAGCAATCAGCCCCAGCATTTT. This translates into CASSKIPTRYSNQPQHF.

Only one count was recorded for this clone. This chain connects TRBV3-1 (or the pseudogene TRBV3-2) to TRBJ2-1, with 8 positions matching TRBD2. V was clipped by 1 base and J by 4 bases; unmatched bases: 6. Germline V gene lookup returns CDR1 LGHDT and CDR2 YNNKEL (reference sequence). The CDR3 loop spans 16 amino acids. The CDR3 is CASSQVLLAVYNEQFF. The CDR3 DNA follows: TGTGCCAGCAGCCAAGTACTACTAGCGGTTTACAATGAGCAGTTCTTC.

The rearrangement joins TRBV28 to TRBJ2-1, with TRBD1 as a possible D gene (6 bases). Germline CDR1 is MDHEN and CDR2 is SYDVKM. With 9 bases removed from V and 8 bases from J, the gap between germline ends came to 35 bases. This CDR3 is 19 amino acids long. The CDR3 sequence is CASQQVVWFGQIESDEQFF. CDR3 in DNA: TGTGCCAGTCAGCAGGTTGTTTGGTTCGGACAGATCGAATCGGATGAGCAGTTCTTC.

V usage is TRBV7-2 and J usage is TRBJ2-1; 10 positions match TRBD2. Germline V gene data show CDR1 as SGHTA and CDR2 as FQGNSA. V shed 5 bases and J 9 bases; nucleotides not matched to a gene: 13. CDR3 length: 16 residues. In DNA form, the CDR3 reads TGTGCCAGCAGCCCACTCCGAGCGGGGGGGGGTATTGAGCAGTTCTTC. Encoded protein: CASSPLRAGGGIEQFF.

The J gene is TRBJ2-2, the V gene TRBV18, with 7 bases matching TRBD2. Germline CDR1 is KGHSH and CDR2 is LQKENI. CDR3 length: 14 amino acids. After removal of 2 bases from V and 6 bases from J, the junction contained 3 bases not matched to a gene. CDR3 in amino acids: CASSPNREAGELFF. Written as DNA, the CDR3 is TGTGCCAGCTCACCAAATCGGGAGGCCGGGGAGCTGTTTTTT.

The chain employs TRBV5-1 and TRBJ1-4, with 9 positions matching TRBD1. V trimming: 4 bases; J trimming: 8 bases; junction bases outside the gene matches: 9. CDR1 SGHRS and CDR2 YFSETQ come from the germline V gene. The length of the CDR3 is 15 residues. The CDR3 DNA follows: TGCGCCAGCAGCGTCACAGGGGGCGCGATAGAAAAACTGTTTTTT. It codes for CASSVTGGAIEKLFF.

This chain uses TRBV19 with TRBJ1-2; D gene uncertain. Germline V CDR1 and CDR2: LNHDA, SQIVND (reference sequence). The CDR3 runs 14 residues. Deletions cut 7 bases from V and 7 bases from J, with 19 bases between. The CDR3 DNA follows: TGTGCCAGTACCCCCAATCGCGGTGAGGGTGGCTACACCTTC. As protein: CASTPNRGEGGYTF.